The 14 T cell receptor beta chains below all came from one sample that was sequenced in a study of CD8 T cells in Susac syndrome. When the RNA was reverse transcribed, random hexamers were used with an input of roughly 0.45 to 1 ug. In TCRdb, the immunoSEQ multiplex PCR reads were re-called with MiXCR into one record per CDR3 protein. This table holds over 150,000 distinct CDR3 sequences, about 93% found once. Sequenced input: CD4+ T cells from PBMCs. The receptors stem from a human donor with multiple sclerosis.

This chain links TRBV29-1 with TRBJ2-7, with D uncertain. The length of the CDR3 is 16 residues. Looked up from germline, CDR1 is SQVTM and CDR2 is ANQGSEA. V gave up 0 bases and J gave up 4 bases, with 19 bases separating them. CDR3 protein: CSVEDLAGPFEYEQYF. DNA of the CDR3: TGCAGCGTTGAAGATCTTGCCGGACCGTTCGAATACGAGCAGTACTTC.

The chain joins TRBV20-1 to TRBJ2-5; 7 bases are shared with TRBD1. Germline V CDR1 and CDR2: DFQATT, SNEGSKA (reference sequence). The CDR3 runs to 13 residues. V lost 4 bases, J lost 2 bases, and 4 bases stayed unmatched. This chain's CDR3 is CSATPRGQETQYF. For the CDR3, the DNA is TGCAGTGCTACTCCCAGGGGGCAAGAGACCCAGTACTTC.

V gene TRBV18 combines with J gene TRBJ1-4; D unclear. Deletions cut 0 bases from V and 5 bases from J, with 10 bases between. CDR1 is KGHSH, CDR2 LQKENI, per germline. The CDR3 extends over 15 amino acids. The CDR3 protein is CASSPPGLLNEKLFF. The DNA for the CDR3 is TGTGCCAGCTCACCACCAGGACTCCTGAATGAAAAACTGTTTTTT. Using reference TRBV18 and TRBJ1-4 for the parts outside the CDR3, the full variable domain is NAGVMQNPRHLVRRRGQEARLRCSPMKGHSHVYWYRQLPEEGLKFMVYLQKENIIDESGMPKERFSAEFPKEGPSILRIQQVVRGDSAAYFCASSPPGLLNEKLFFGSGTQLSVL.

The chain employs TRBV6-6 and TRBJ2-2, with 11 nucleotides matching TRBD2. Germline loops: CDR1 MNHNY, CDR2 SVGAGI (reference sequence). Trimming cost V 7 bases and J 1 base; bases outside gene matches: 5. CDR3 length: 16 amino acids. This chain's CDR3 is CASTVGLAGNTGELFF. The CDR3, as DNA: TGTGCCAGCACCGTTGGACTAGCGGGGAACACCGGGGAGCTGTTTTTT.

The rearrangement links TRBV12-3 or TRBV12-4 to TRBJ2-4; 7 bases are a match to TRBD2. The junction had 5 bases not matched to a gene; V was cut back by 3 bases and J by 6 bases. CDR3 length equals 14 residues. The CDR3 sequence: CASSFAWGGNIQYF. The CDR3 DNA is TGTGCCAGCAGTTTTGCGTGGGGGGGAAACATTCAGTACTTC.

The V gene is TRBV4-3, the J gene TRBJ2-7, with TRBD1 matching 7 bases. J was trimmed by 2 bases and V by 4 bases; bases with no gene match: 8. The V gene's germline CDR1 is LGHNA and CDR2 YSLEER. The CDR3 runs to 15 residues. The CDR3 loop reads CASSRDSGTAYEQYF. The CDR3 DNA sequence: TGCGCCAGCAGCCGAGATTCCGGGACAGCCTACGAGCAGTACTTC.

V gene TRBV7-3 combines with J gene TRBJ1-5; the D gene is possibly TRBD1 (5 bases). Per the germline V gene, CDR1 is SGHTA and CDR2 is FQGTGA. The CDR3 sequence is 21 residues long. Trimming removed 0 bases from V and 0 bases from J, with 24 bases in between. CDR3 sequence: CASSLTGGSAGRVYSNQPQHF. Here the CDR3 DNA reads TGTGCCAGCAGCTTAACGGGGGGGTCAGCGGGTCGAGTTTATAGCAATCAGCCCCAGCATTTT.

The V gene is TRBV20-1, the J gene TRBJ2-3, with 8 nucleotides matching TRBD2. The J segment lost 3 bases and the V segment lost 3 bases, leaving 5 bases of the junction unmatched. The germline CDR1 and CDR2 sequences are DFQATT and SNEGSKA (reference sequence). This CDR3 contains 14 residues. The CDR3, as DNA: TGCAGTGCTAGGGCGGGACTAGGGACAGATACGCAGTATTTT. This translates into CSARAGLGTDTQYF.

V usage is TRBV28 and J usage is TRBJ1-2, with D maybe TRBD1 (6 bases). V lost 6 bases, J lost 5 bases, and 13 bases lay in between. The CDR3 contains 13 residues. Per the germline V gene, CDR1 is MDHEN and CDR2 is SYDVKM. This CDR3 is CASRPLGAYGYTF. In DNA form, the CDR3 reads TGTGCCAGCAGACCCCTGGGGGCTTATGGCTACACCTTC.

This chain uses TRBV30 with TRBJ2-7; D may be TRBD1 (6 bases). The CDR3 has 12 amino acids. Germline V gene data show CDR1 as GTSNPN and CDR2 as SVGIG (reference sequence). The V and J ends lost 0 bases and 5 bases respectively, with 8 bases between them. This CDR3 reads CAWSVQGHEQYF. The CDR3 nucleotides are TGTGCCTGGAGTGTACAGGGCCACGAGCAGTACTTC.

V usage is TRBV6-1 and J usage is TRBJ2-3, with 7 nucleotides matching TRBD2. Germline lookup yields CDR1 MNHNS and CDR2 SASEGT. The CDR3 totals 16 residues. J lost 0 bases, V lost 2 bases, and 5 bases had no gene match. CDR3 nucleotide sequence: TGTGCCAGCAGTGAAAGGAGCGGGAAAAGCACAGATACGCAGTATTTT. Amino acids: CASSERSGKSTDTQYF.

The chain combines TRBV6-2 or TRBV6-3 with TRBJ1-5; D is unresolved. V dropped 5 bases and J dropped 7 bases, with 12 bases sitting between them. The CDR3 sequence is 13 residues long. Germline V gene lookup returns CDR1 MNHEY and CDR2 SVGEGT. The CDR3 loop is CASSLRGEQPQHF. CDR3 in DNA: TGTGCCAGCAGTCTTCGGGGTGAACAGCCCCAGCATTTT.

There are a few counts of this clonotype. This chain uses TRBV9 with TRBJ2-5; D possibly corresponds to TRBD2 (5 bases). The CDR3 length is 14 residues. Germline V CDR1 and CDR2: SGDLS, YYNGEE. Trimming cost V 3 bases and J 1 base, with 10 bases left between them. DNA of the CDR3: TGTGCCAGCAGCGAGAGAGGAGGCCAAGAGACCCAGTACTTC. This gives the protein CASSERGGQETQYF.

V is TRBV3-1 and J is TRBJ2-5; no clear D gene. Trimming removed 4 bases at V and 4 bases at J, with 19 bases between. Germline CDR1 is LGHDT and CDR2 is YNNKEL (reference sequence). The CDR3 runs 16 residues. The CDR3: CASSPSGGGVGETQYF. In DNA form, the CDR3 reads TGTGCCAGCAGCCCCTCCGGCGGTGGGGTAGGAGAGACCCAGTACTTC.